Presented here are 17 T cell receptor beta chains from one specimen sequenced in a study of sequential checkpoint blockade in melanoma. Generated by immunoSEQ multiplex PCR, the TCRdb table keeps only in-frame clones and is missing some. The sample shows 5,500 to 6,500 clones, 21% of them seen only once. Stated treatment: randomized to nivolumab then ipilimumab (arm A) or the reverse (arm B). The sequences come from tumor tissue (inferred from file names), collected from a patient given nivolumab and ipilimumab in sequence. The receptors were sampled from a human donor with melanoma.

This sequence joins TRBV9 and TRBJ2-7; D not certain. The length of the CDR3 is 16 residues. The ends were cut back, 4 bases at V and 1 base at J, with 18 bases in the middle. Germline CDR1 is SGDLS and CDR2 is YYNGEE. The DNA for the CDR3 is TGTGCCAGCAGCCCGCAAGGCCCCCCGGGTTCCTACGAGCAGTACTTC. It specifies CASSPQGPPGSYEQYF.

This clone qualifies as medium-sized. The V call is TRBV18, the J call TRBJ1-1; tentatively, D is TRBD1 (6 bases). The germline V gene has CDR1 KGHSH and CDR2 LQKENI. V gave up 3 bases and J gave up 2 bases, with 10 bases separating them. CDR3 length equals 14 residues. The chain's CDR3 is CASSPSGANTEAFF. In nucleotides, the CDR3 is TGTGCCAGCTCACCCTCGGGGGCCAACACTGAAGCTTTCTTT.

This chain uses TRBV28 with TRBJ2-7, with D perhaps matching TRBD1 or TRBD2 (5 bases each). The CDR3 is made up of 17 amino acids. The germline V gene has CDR1 MDHEN and CDR2 SYDVKM. Trimming stripped 5 bases from V and 0 bases from J, with 20 bases between. The CDR3 reads CASSKPLYGDVSYEQYF. The CDR3 nucleotides are TGTGCCAGCAGTAAACCCCTGTACGGGGACGTCTCCTACGAGCAGTACTTC.

This clone qualifies as large. The rearrangement joins TRBV6-8 to TRBJ1-2; a possible D gene is TRBD1 (5 bases). Trimming removed 7 bases at V and 2 bases at J, with 11 bases between. Germline lookup yields CDR1 MNHGY and CDR2 SAAAGT. The CDR3 length is 13 residues. The CDR3 spells CASMGRGNYGYTF. CDR3 in DNA: TGTGCCAGCATGGGGCGGGGGAACTATGGCTACACCTTC.

This clone was detected only a few times. The rearrangement links TRBV11-3 to TRBJ2-3, with 11 bases aligning to TRBD2. The CDR3 runs to 17 residues. After removal of 0 bases from V and 1 base from J, the junction contained 3 bases not matched to a gene. From germline, CDR1 is SGHNT and CDR2 YENEEA. The CDR3 loop reads CASSLDLLAGGTDTQYF. The CDR3 region has the DNA TGTGCCAGCAGCTTAGACTTACTAGCGGGGGGCACAGATACGCAGTATTTT.

The rearrangement joins TRBV5-1 to TRBJ1-1, with D unclear. Germline V gene lookup returns CDR1 SGHRS and CDR2 YFSETQ. V was clipped by 1 base and J by 0 bases, with 13 bases between them. This CDR3 region has 16 residues. The CDR3 loop reads CASSLTGILMNTEAFF. CDR3 in DNA: TGCGCCAGCAGCTTGACGGGCATCCTTATGAACACTGAAGCTTTCTTT. Based on the CDR3 plus reference TRBV5-1 and TRBJ1-1, the full variable domain is KAGVTQTPRYLIKTRGQQVTLSCSPISGHRSVSWYQQTPGQGLQFLFEYFSETQRNKGNFPGRFSGRQFSNSRSEMNVSTLELGDSALYLCASSLTGILMNTEAFFGQGTRLTVV.

This clone is labeled as medium-sized (0.01 to 0.1%). The genes are TRBV4-1 and TRBJ2-3; 8 positions agree with TRBD2. The V and J ends lost 3 bases and 4 bases, in that order; junction bases with no gene match: 6. Germline V gene data show CDR1 as MGHRA and CDR2 as YSYEKL. This CDR3 is 15 amino acids long. The CDR3 DNA sequence: TGCGCCAGCAGCCACGAGCGGGAGAAACCAGATACGCAGTATTTT. Amino acids: CASSHEREKPDTQYF.

This sequence joins TRBV6-8 and TRBJ1-5; D is perhaps TRBD1 (5 bases). CDR1 MNHGY and CDR2 SAAAGT come from the germline V gene. The CDR3 spans 14 residues. Deletions cut 6 bases from V and 1 base from J, with 10 bases between. CDR3 coding DNA: TGTGCCAGCAGCCCCAGACAGAGCAATCAGCCCCAGCATTTT. This sequence encodes CASSPRQSNQPQHF.

The genes are TRBV5-1 and TRBJ1-1; a weak D match, TRBD1 (5 bases). This CDR3 contains 14 residues. From germline, CDR1 is SGHRS and CDR2 YFSETQ. Trimming pared 1 base from V and 3 bases from J, leaving 10 bases between. CDR3 coding DNA: TGCGCCAGCAGCTTGAACTGGGGGGACACTGAAGCTTTCTTT. Protein sequence: CASSLNWGDTEAFF.

This clone was found a few times. The V call is TRBV28, the J call TRBJ1-5, with 8 bases identical to TRBD1. This CDR3 spans 16 amino acids. Germline-derived CDR1 and CDR2 are MDHEN and SYDVKM. J gave up 5 bases and V 3 bases, and 9 bases lay outside the gene matches. CDR3 amino acids: CASSFRGRGADQPQHF. The CDR3 DNA reads as TGTGCCAGCAGTTTCAGGGGGCGGGGTGCCGATCAGCCCCAGCATTTT.

CDR3 residues: CAWRRTGVHEQYF. DNA for the CDR3: TGTGCCTGGAGGAGAACAGGGGTCCACGAGCAGTACTTC. The chain recombines TRBV30 with TRBJ2-7; 7 positions match TRBD1. CDR1 is GTSNPN and CDR2 is SVGIG in the germline V gene (reference sequence). J lost 5 bases, V lost 3 bases, and 7 bases had no gene match. CDR3 length equals 13 residues.

This clone was seen repeatedly, ten times or more. V usage is TRBV6-8 and J usage is TRBJ1-2; D gene ambiguous. This CDR3 region has 13 residues. Germline values: CDR1 MNHGY, CDR2 SAAAGT. Trimming removed 5 bases at V and 0 bases at J, with 7 bases between. CDR3 sequence (DNA): TGTGCCAGCAGTCAAACAGCTAACTATGGCTACACCTTC. The encoded protein is CASSQTANYGYTF.

A few counts support this clone. The V and J genes are TRBV11-3 and TRBJ2-1, with a possible D match to TRBD2 (5 bases). From germline, CDR1 is SGHNT and CDR2 YENEEA. The CDR3 runs 20 residues. The ends were cut back, 4 bases at V and 8 bases at J, with 33 bases in the middle. Here the CDR3 DNA reads TGTGCCAGCAGCTCCACCCTGGACTTCAAACCAGTCCCCTCAAGACATGAGCAGTTCTTC. Translating it yields CASSSTLDFKPVPSRHEQFF. The full variable domain, its missing parts supplied by reference TRBV11-3 and TRBJ2-1, is EAGVVQSPRYKIIEKKQPVAFWCNPISGHNTLYWYLQNLGQGPELLIRYENEEAVDDSQLPKDRFSAERLKGVDSTLKIQPAELGDSAVYLCASSSTLDFKPVPSRHEQFFGPGTRLTVL.

This clone came up a few times. The chain couples TRBV6-8 to TRBJ2-7; a possible D gene is TRBD2 (5 bases). The CDR3 is 14 amino acids. Per the germline V gene, CDR1 is MNHGY and CDR2 is SAAAGT. The V and J ends lost 8 bases and 3 bases respectively, with 17 bases between them. The CDR3 loop is CASGRAGTNYEQYF. The CDR3 region has the DNA TGTGCCAGCGGCCGTGCGGGTACAAACTACGAGCAGTACTTC.

This chain connects TRBV6-8 to TRBJ2-1; the match to TRBD2 covers 8 bases. This CDR3 has 14 residues. J was trimmed by 4 bases and V by 5 bases; bases with no gene match: 4. Germline V gene data show CDR1 as MNHGY and CDR2 as SAAAGT. The CDR3 protein is CASSKGLDYNEQFF. The CDR3 DNA is TGTGCCAGCAGTAAGGGACTAGATTACAATGAGCAGTTCTTC.

This clone has only a few counts. J is TRBJ2-7 and V is TRBV9, with D unclear. The V gene's germline CDR1 is SGDLS and CDR2 YYNGEE. The CDR3 contains 12 residues. Trimming cost V 5 bases and J 2 bases, with 8 bases left between them. This chain's CDR3 is CASSSDTYEQYF. CDR3 in DNA: TGTGCCAGCAGTTCCGACACCTACGAGCAGTACTTC.

The chain couples TRBV30 to TRBJ2-7; D gene unclear. This CDR3 is 15 amino acids long. Germline lookup yields CDR1 GTSNPN and CDR2 SVGIG (reference sequence). V lost 4 bases and J 0 bases, leaving 16 bases between the germline ends. The CDR3 here is CAWKAGNLVSYEQYF. CDR3 DNA: TGTGCCTGGAAGGCTGGCAACCTTGTCTCCTACGAGCAGTACTTC.